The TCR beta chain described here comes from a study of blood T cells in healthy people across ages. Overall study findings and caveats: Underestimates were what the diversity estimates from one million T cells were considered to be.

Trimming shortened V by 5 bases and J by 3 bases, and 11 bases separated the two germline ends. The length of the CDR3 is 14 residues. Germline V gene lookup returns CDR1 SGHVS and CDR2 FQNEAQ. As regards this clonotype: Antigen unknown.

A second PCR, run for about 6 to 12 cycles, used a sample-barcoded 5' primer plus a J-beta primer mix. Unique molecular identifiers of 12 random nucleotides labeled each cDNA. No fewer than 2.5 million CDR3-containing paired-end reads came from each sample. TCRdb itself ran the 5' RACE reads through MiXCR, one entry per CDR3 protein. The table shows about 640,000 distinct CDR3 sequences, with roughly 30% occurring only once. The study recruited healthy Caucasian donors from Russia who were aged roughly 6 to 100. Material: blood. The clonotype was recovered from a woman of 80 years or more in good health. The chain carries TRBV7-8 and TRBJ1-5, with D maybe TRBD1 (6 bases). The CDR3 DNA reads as TGTGCCAGCAGCGGCGGACAGAACAATCAGCCCCAGCATTTT. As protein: CASSGGQNNQPQHF.